This T cell receptor (beta chain) was recorded in a study of blood T cell repertoires in COVID-19. Per the germline V gene, CDR1 is LNHDA and CDR2 is SQIVND (reference sequence). After removal of 4 bases from V and 7 bases from J, the junction contained 3 bases not matched to a gene. The CDR3 is 13 residues long. The repertoire was sequenced with immunoSEQ multiplex PCR; TCRdb's copy has only in-frame clones and lacks some. The data hold approximately 230,000 clones, with roughly 90% observed a single time. V and J are TRBV19 and TRBJ2-1; 8 bases line up with TRBD1. Material: PBMCs or T cells enriched from blood (not recorded which). The sequence came from a woman aged 25 to 39 with acute COVID-19. The CDR3 nucleotides are TGTGCCAGTAGTAGGGACAGGACGAATGAGCAGTTCTTC. Its protein product is CASSRDRTNEQFF. The whole variable domain, remainder taken from reference TRBV19 and TRBJ2-1, is DGGITQSPKYLFRKEGQNVTLSCEQNLNHDAMYWYRQDPGQGLRLIYYSQIVNDFQKGDIAEGYSVSREKKESFPLTVTSAQKNPTAFYLCASSRDRTNEQFFGPGTRLTVL.